This TCR beta chain appears in the sequencing data of a study of quantifying T cell responses using KT2 cells. Study-level information: cDNA was made from DNase-treated RNA using alpha and beta constant primers.

At least ten counts were recorded for this clonotype. The cDNA 3' end received a ligated oligonucleotide with a UMI. First-round PCR used around 4 cycles and beta primers RC1.1 and RC1.2 covering TRBC1 and TRBC2. TCRdb processed the UMI-ligation and nested PCR reads anew with MiXCR; each CDR3 protein has one entry. The profile covers more than 55,000 distinct CDR3 sequences, with around an eighth appearing a single time and about 9.7% taken by the ten largest. Germline-derived CDR1 and CDR2 are SGHTA and FQGNSA. Trimming removed 5 bases from V and 5 bases from J; junction bases left unmatched: 16. The CDR3 covers 17 residues.

The sequence came from a human donor. The chain uses TRBV7-2 and TRBJ1-2, with 8 bases fitting TRBD1. The sequencing sample was made of PBMCs spiked with cells of the T cell clone KT2. The CDR3 coding sequence is TGTGCCAGCAGCCTTACAGGGGGGCCTTCAGTAGGGTATGGCTACACCTTC. This gives the protein CASSLTGGPSVGYGYTF. Based on the CDR3 plus reference TRBV7-2 and TRBJ1-2, the full variable domain is GAGVSQSPSNKVTEKGKDVELRCDPISGHTALYWYRQSLGQGLEFLIYFQGNSAPDKSGLPSDRFSAERTGGSVSTLTIQRTQQEDSAVYLCASSLTGGPSVGYGYTFGSGTRLTVV.